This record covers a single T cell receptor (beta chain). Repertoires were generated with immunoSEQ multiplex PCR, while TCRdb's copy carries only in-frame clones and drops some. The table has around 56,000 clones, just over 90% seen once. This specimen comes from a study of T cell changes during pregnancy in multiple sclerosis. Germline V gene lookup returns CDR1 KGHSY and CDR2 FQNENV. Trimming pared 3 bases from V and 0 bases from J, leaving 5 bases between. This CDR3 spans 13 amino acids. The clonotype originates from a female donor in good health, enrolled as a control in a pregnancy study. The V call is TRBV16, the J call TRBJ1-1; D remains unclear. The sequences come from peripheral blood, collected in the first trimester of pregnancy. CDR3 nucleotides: TGTGCCAGCAGCCAGGGAGTGAACACTGAAGCTTTCTTT. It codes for CASSQGVNTEAFF.